This T cell receptor beta chain was retrieved from a study of T cell responses to AZD1222 COVID-19 vaccine. Points from the study as a whole: Baseline antibody screening turned up just five to seven seropositive AZD1222 recipients. Along spike, vaccine-associated CD4 TCRs were found throughout, with dominance at 160-218 and 743-854. Donors, mostly white British, included more females; clonal diversity was possibly underestimated.

With respect to this clone: Its cognate antigen is unknown.

Trimming removed 6 bases at V and 8 bases at J, with 20 bases between. CDR3 length: 16 amino acids. Germline V gives CDR1 MNHEY, CDR2 SVGEGT. Profiled with immunoSEQ multiplex PCR; TCRdb holds only in-frame clones, not every one. The data contain roughly 190,000 clones, around 92% of them singletons. This clonotype was sampled from an adult in good health. The specimen comprised peripheral blood, sampled on day 0 of AZD1222 vaccination. V and J are TRBV6-2 or TRBV6-3 and TRBJ1-6, with a possible D match to TRBD1 (6 bases). The CDR3 nucleotides are TGTGCCAGCAGCCAGCAGCAGGGGCCCATGGATTCACCCCTCCACTTT. Protein sequence: CASSQQQGPMDSPLHF.